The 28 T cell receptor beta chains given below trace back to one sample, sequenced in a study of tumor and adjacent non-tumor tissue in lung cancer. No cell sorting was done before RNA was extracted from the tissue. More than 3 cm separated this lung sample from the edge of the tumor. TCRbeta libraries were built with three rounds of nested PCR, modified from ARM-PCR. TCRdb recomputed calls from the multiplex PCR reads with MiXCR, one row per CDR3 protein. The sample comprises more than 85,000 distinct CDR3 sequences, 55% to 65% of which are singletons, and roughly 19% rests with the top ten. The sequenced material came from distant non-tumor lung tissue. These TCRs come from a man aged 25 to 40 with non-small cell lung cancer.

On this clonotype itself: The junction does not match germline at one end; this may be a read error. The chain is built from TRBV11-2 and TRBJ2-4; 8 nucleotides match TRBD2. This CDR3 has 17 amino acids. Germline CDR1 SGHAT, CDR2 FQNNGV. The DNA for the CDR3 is TGTGCCAGCAGCTCGATAGTGGGCGGGAGGTCCAAAAACATTCAATACTTC. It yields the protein CASSSIVGGRSKNIQYF.

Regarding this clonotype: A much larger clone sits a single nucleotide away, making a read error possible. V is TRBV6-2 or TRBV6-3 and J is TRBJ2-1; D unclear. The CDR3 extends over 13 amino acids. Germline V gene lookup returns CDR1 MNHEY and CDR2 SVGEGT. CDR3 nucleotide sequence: TGTGCCGGCAGCTCCCTTCTTGGAAGTGAGCAGTTCTTC. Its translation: CAGSSLLGSEQFF.

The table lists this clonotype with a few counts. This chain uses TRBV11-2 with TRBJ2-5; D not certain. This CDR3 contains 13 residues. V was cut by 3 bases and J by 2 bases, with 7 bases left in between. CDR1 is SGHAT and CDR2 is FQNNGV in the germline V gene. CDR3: CASSLGPQETQYF. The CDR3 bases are TGTGCCAGCAGCTTGGGCCCGCAAGAGACCCAGTACTTC.

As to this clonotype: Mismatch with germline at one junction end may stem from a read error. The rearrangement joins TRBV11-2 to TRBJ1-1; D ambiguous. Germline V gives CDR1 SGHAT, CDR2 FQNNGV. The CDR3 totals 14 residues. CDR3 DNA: TGTGGCAGCAGTTCTGGGCTGTCGAACACTGAAGCTTTCTTT. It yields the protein CGSSSGLSNTEAFF.

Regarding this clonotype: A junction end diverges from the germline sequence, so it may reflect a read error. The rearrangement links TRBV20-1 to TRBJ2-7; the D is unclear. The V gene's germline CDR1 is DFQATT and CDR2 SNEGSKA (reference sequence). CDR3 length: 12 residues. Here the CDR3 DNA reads TGCAGTGCTCTCTCTCCACCCTCCGAGGAGTACTTC. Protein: CSALSPPSEEYF.

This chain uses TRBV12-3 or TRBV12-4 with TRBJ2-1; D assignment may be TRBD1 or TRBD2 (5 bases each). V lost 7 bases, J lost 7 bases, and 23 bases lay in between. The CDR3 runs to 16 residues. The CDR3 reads CASTRQGREYGNEQFF. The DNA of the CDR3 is TGTGCCAGCACCCGCCAAGGCAGGGAGTATGGGAATGAGCAGTTCTTC.

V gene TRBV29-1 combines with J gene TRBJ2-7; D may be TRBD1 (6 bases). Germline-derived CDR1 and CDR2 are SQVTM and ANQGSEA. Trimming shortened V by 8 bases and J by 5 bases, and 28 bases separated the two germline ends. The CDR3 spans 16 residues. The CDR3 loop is CSPSKLWGQGTDEQYF. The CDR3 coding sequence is TGCAGCCCCTCAAAATTATGGGGACAAGGGACGGACGAGCAGTACTTC.

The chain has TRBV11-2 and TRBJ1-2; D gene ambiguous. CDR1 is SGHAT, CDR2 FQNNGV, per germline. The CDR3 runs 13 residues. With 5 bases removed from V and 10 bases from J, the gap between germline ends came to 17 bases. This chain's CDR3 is CASSKGQNCDYTF. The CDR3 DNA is TGTGCCAGCAGCAAGGGTCAGAACTGTGACTACACCTTC.

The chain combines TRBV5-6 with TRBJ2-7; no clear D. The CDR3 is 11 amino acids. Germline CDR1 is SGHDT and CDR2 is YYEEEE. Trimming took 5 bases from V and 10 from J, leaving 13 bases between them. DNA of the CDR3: TGTGCCAGCAGAAGGATGGGCGAACAGTACTTC. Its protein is CASRRMGEQYF.

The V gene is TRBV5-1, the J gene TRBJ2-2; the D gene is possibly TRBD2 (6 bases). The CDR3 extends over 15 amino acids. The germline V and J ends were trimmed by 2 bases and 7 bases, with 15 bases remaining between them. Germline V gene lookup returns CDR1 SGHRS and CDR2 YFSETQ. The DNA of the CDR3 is TGCGCCAGCAGCTTTACCGGGACTTTAGGCGGGGAGCTGTTTTTT. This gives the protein CASSFTGTLGGELFF.

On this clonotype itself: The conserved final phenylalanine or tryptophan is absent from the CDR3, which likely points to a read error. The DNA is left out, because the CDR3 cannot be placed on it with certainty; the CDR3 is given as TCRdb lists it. CDR3 sequence: CASSLEGQGAERFL. V and J are TRBV5-4 and TRBJ2-1; the table's D call, TRBD1, was not checked against the DNA. Germline CDR1 reads SGHNT; CDR2 reads YYREEE (reference sequence). The CDR3 region is 14 residues in length, termini included.

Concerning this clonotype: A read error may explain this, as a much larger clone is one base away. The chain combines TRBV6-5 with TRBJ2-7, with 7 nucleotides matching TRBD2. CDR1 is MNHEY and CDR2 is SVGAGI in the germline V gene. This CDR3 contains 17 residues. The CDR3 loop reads CASSYSSGSSGTYEQCF. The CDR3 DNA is TGTGCCAGCAGTTACTCGAGTGGGTCTAGCGGAACCTACGAGCAGTGCTTC.

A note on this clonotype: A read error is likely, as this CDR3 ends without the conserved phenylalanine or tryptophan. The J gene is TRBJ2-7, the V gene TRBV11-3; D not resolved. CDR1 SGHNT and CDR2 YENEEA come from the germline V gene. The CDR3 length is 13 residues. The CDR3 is CASNLDVLDEQYL. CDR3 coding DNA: TGTGCCAGCAACTTAGACGTACTGGACGAGCAGTACTTA.

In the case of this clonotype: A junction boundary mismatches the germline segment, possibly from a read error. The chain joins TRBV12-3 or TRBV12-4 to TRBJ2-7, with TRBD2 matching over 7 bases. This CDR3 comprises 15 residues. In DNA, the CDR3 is TGTGGCAGCAGTCTCTGGGGGGGTCAGTCCTACGAGCATTACTTC. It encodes CGSSLWGGQSYEHYF.

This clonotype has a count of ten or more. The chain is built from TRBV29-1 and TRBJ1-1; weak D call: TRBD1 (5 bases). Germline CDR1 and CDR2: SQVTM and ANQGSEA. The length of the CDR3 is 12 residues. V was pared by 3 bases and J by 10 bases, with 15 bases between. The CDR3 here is CSVELVRRGAFF. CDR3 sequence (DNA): TGCAGCGTTGAGCTAGTGCGGAGGGGAGCTTTCTTT.

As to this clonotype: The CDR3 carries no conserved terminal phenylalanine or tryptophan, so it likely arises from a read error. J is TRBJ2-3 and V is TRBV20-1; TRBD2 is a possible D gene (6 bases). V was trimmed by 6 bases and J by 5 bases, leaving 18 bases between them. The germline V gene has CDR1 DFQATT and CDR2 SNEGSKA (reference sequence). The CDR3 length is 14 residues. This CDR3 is CSALGGLILDTQYL. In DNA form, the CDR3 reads TGCAGTGCGTTAGGCGGACTAATTCTAGATACGCAGTATTTG.

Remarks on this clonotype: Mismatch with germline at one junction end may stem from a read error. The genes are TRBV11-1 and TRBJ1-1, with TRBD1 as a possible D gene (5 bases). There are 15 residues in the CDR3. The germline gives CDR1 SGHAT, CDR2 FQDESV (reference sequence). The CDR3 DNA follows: TGTGCCAGCAACTCGCCCGACAGCCTGAACATTGAAGCTTTCTTT. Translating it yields CASNSPDSLNIEAFF. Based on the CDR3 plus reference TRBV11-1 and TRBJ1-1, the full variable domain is EAEVAQSPRYKITEKSQAVAFWCDPISGHATLYWYRQILGQGPELLVQFQDESVVDDSQLPKDRFSAERLKGVDSTLKIQPAELGDSAMYLCASNSPDSLNIEAFFGQGTRLTVV.

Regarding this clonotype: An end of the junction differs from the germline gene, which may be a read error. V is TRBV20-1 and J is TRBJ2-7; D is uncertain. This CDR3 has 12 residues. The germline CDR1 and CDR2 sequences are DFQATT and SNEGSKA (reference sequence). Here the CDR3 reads CSAIFPPSEQYF. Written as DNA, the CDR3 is TGTAGTGCTATCTTTCCACCCTCCGAGCAGTACTTC.

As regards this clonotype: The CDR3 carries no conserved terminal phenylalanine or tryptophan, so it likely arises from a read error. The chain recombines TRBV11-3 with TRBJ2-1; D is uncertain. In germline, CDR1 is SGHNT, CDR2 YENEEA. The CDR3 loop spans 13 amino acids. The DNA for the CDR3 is TGTGCCAGTAGCTTAGATCTGGGTTCCGAGCAGTTCATC. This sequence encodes CASSLDLGSEQFI.

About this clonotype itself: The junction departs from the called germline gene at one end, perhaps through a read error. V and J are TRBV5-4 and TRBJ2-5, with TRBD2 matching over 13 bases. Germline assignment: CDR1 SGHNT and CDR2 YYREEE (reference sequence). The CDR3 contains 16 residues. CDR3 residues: CASSLWTSGGRETQYF. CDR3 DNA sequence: TGTGCTAGCAGCTTGTGGACTAGCGGGGGTCGAGAGACCCAGTACTTC.

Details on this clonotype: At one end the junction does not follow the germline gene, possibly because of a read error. Written as DNA, the CDR3 is TGCAGTGCTCGTACCCGGGACAGAGACTACGATGAGCAGTTCTTC. Translated, it gives CSARTRDRDYDEQFF. V and J are TRBV20-1 and TRBJ2-1; 7 bases fit TRBD1. Germline V gene lookup returns CDR1 DFQATT and CDR2 SNEGSKA (reference sequence). The CDR3 length is 15 residues.

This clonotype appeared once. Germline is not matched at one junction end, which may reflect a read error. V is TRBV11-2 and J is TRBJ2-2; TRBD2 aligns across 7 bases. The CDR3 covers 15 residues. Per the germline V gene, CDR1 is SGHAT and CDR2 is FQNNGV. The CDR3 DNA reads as TGTACCAGCTCGGCCGCCAGCGGGAACACCGGGAAGCTGTTTTTT. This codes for CTSSAASGNTGKLFF. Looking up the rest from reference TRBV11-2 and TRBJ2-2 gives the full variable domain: EAGVAQSPRYKIIEKRQSVAFWCNPISGHATLYWYQQILGQGPKLLIQFQNNGVVDDSQLPKDRFSAERLKGVDSTLKIQPAKLEDSAVYLCTSSAASGNTGKLFFGEGSRLTVL.

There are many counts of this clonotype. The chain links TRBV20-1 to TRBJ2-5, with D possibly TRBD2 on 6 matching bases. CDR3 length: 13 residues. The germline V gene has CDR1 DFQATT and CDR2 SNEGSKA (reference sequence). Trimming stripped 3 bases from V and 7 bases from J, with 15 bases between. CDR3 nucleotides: TGCAGTGCTAGGCCGGGACTCCACGGGACCCAGTACTTC. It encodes CSARPGLHGTQYF.

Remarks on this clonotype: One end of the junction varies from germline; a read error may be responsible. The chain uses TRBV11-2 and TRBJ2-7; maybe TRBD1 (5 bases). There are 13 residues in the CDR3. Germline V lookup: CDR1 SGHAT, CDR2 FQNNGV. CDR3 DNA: TGTGCCAACAGCTCAGGGCAGCCGAACGAGCAGTACTTC. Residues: CANSSGQPNEQYF.

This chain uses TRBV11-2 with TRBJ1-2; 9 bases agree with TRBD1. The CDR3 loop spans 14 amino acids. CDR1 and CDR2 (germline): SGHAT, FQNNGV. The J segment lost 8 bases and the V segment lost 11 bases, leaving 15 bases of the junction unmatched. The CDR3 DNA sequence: TGTGCCTGTAACCCGGGGGACAGGGTCGGCGGCTACACCTTC. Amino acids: CACNPGDRVGGYTF. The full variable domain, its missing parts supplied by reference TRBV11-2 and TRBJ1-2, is EAGVAQSPRYKIIEKRQSVAFWCNPISGHATLYWYQQILGQGPKLLIQFQNNGVVDDSQLPKDRFSAERLKGVDSTLKIQPAKLEDSAVYLCACNPGDRVGGYTFGSGTRLTVV.

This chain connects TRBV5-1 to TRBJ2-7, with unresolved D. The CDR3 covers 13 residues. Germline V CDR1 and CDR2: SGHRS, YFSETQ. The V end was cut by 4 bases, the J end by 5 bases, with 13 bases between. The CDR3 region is CASSPGSDHEQYF. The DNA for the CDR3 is TGCGCCAGCAGCCCTGGTTCGGACCACGAGCAGTACTTC.

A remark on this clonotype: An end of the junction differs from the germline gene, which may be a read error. The CDR3 sequence: CSAKEGLYTGELFF. As DNA, the CDR3 is TGCAGTGCTAAGGAGGGGTTGTACACCGGGGAGCTGTTTTTC. V gene TRBV20-1 combines with J gene TRBJ2-2; D is perhaps TRBD2 (6 bases). CDR1 and CDR2 (germline): DFQATT, SNEGSKA (reference sequence). The CDR3 is 14 amino acids.

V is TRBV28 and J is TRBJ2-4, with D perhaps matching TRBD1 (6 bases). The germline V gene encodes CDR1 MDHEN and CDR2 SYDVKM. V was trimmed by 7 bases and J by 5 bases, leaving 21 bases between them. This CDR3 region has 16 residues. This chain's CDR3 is CASNTPGIQGQNIQYF. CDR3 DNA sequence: TGTGCCAGCAACACTCCCGGAATACAGGGACAAAACATTCAGTACTTC.